These 31 T cell receptor beta chains were all obtained from the same sample, sequenced in a study of T cells in women clearing cervical HPV infection. Sequencing used immunoSEQ multiplex PCR; TCRdb keeps in-frame clones, though not all of them. Recorded for this sample: tens of thousands of clones. Sample: blood buffy coat. The receptor set was obtained from a woman aged 18 to 69 with a cervical HPV16 infection that either progressed to CIN3+ or cleared (not recorded which).

About this clone: The CDR3 end is not reached by the read, which stops 3 residues before it; the germline J gene fills it in. V and J are TRBV20-1 and TRBJ1-6; D possibly corresponds to TRBD1 (5 bases). The germline V gene has CDR1 DFQATT and CDR2 SNEGSKA (reference sequence). The ends were cut back, 4 bases at V and 7 bases at J, with 20 bases in the middle. The length of the CDR3 is 16 residues. The CDR3 DNA, read in part, is TGCAGTGCTATAAAGAGGTTCGGGGGTAGGAATTCACCC. This gives the protein CSAIKRFGGRNSP. The entire CDR3 protein is CSAIKRFGGRNSPLHF.

With respect to this clone: The CDR3 end lies 3 residues beyond the end of the read and is filled in from the germline J gene. The V gene is TRBV20-1, the J gene TRBJ1-5; 7 bases are a match to TRBD1. The CDR3 contains 17 residues. J was trimmed by 6 bases and V by 6 bases; bases with no gene match: 20. The germline V gene encodes CDR1 DFQATT and CDR2 SNEGSKA (reference sequence). This CDR3 is CSALISETGSPTQPQHF. Partial CDR3 DNA: TGCAGTGCCCTTATAAGCGAGACAGGGTCCCCTACTCAGCCC.

As concerns this clone: The read is 3 residues too short to cover the CDR3 end, so that end is filled in from the germline J gene. The chain has TRBV6-2 or TRBV6-3 and TRBJ2-3; D perhaps matches TRBD1 (6 bases). Germline CDR1 reads MNHEY; CDR2 reads SVGEGT. CDR3 length equals 13 residues. The part of the CDR3 DNA that was read is TGTGCCACCACCAGGGGTCGCAATCAGCCG. Translated: CATTRGRNQP. From start to end, the CDR3 is CATTRGRNQPQYF.

As concerns this clone: The observed sequence ends 3 residues before the CDR3 terminus, with the missing tail filled in from the germline J gene. This chain connects TRBV30 to TRBJ1-2; tentative D call: TRBD1 (6 bases). The CDR3 covers 13 residues. Germline loops: CDR1 GTSNPN, CDR2 SVGIG (reference sequence). Incomplete CDR3 DNA: TGTGCCTGGACCCTAGGGGGGGCCTACGAC. It specifies CAWTLGGAYD. The whole CDR3 region reads CAWTLGGAYDYTF.

Concerning this clone itself: Read sequence stops 3 residues before the CDR3 end, and the germline J gene provides the missing end. This chain connects TRBV19 to TRBJ1-4; possible D gene TRBD1, 6 bases. The CDR3 runs to 15 residues. Per the germline V gene, CDR1 is LNHDA and CDR2 is SQIVND (reference sequence). The V gene lost 4 bases and the J gene lost 3 bases, with 12 bases spanning the gap. CDR3 in amino acids: CASSTLGQSNEKLFF. The covered CDR3 bases are TGTGCCAGTAGTACCCTAGGACAGTCTAATGAAAAA.

About this clone itself: Read sequence stops 3 residues before the CDR3 end, and the germline J gene provides the missing end. V usage is TRBV7-2 and J usage is TRBJ2-3; 8 bases align to TRBD1. CDR1 is SGHTA and CDR2 is FQGNSA in the germline V gene. The CDR3 totals 15 residues. V was clipped by 2 bases and J by 4 bases; unmatched bases: 5. The sequenced CDR3 bases are TGTGCCAGCAGCTTAAAGGACAGGGTCCCAGATACG. It codes for CASSLKDRVPDT. The whole CDR3 protein is CASSLKDRVPDTQYF.

In the case of this clone: The CDR3 end lies 3 residues beyond the end of the read and is filled in from the germline J gene. The chain uses TRBV7-9 and TRBJ2-5; tentative D call: TRBD2 (7 bases). The V and J ends lost 5 bases and 4 bases respectively, with 11 bases between them. The CDR3 contains 13 residues. Germline loops: CDR1 SEHNR, CDR2 FQNEAQ (reference sequence). CDR3 DNA (partial): TGTGCCAGCAGCGCCGGGGGGCGAGAGACC. Translation gives CASSAGGRET. Given in full, the CDR3 is CASSAGGRETQYF.

As regards this clone: The missing CDR3 end, 3 residues past where the read stops, is filled in from the germline J gene. This rearrangement joins TRBV18 to TRBJ1-5, with 7 bases that match TRBD1. Germline CDR1 KGHSH, CDR2 LQKENI. V dropped 2 bases and J dropped 9; count of bases not matched to a gene: 13. The CDR3 is 16 residues long. The CDR3 here is CASSPDRERQGLPQHF. The covered CDR3 bases are TGTGCCAGCTCACCAGACAGGGAAAGGCAGGGGCTGCCC. The whole variable domain, filled in from reference TRBV18 and TRBJ1-5, reads NAGVMQNPRHLVRRRGQEARLRCSPMKGHSHVYWYRQLPEEGLKFMVYLQKENIIDESGMPKERFSAEFPKEGPSILRIQQVVRGDSAAYFCASSPDRERQGLPQHFGDGTRLSIL.

Concerning this clone itself: The read terminates 3 residues before the CDR3 end, so the remaining end is supplied by the germline J gene. This chain connects TRBV23-1 to TRBJ2-7; D is uncertain. TRBV23-1 is marked as an open reading frame, function uncertain. V lost 8 bases to trimming and J lost 3 bases, with 26 bases between them. This CDR3 has 17 residues. The sequenced CDR3 bases are TGCGCCAGCCTCTCCGGATCGCGCCTAGAAGGAAGCTACGAG. Its protein product is CASLSGSRLEGSYE. The entire CDR3 sequence reads CASLSGSRLEGSYEQYF.

About this clone itself: The DNA ends 3 residues before the CDR3 does, and the rest of the CDR3 is filled in from the germline J gene. The chain couples TRBV5-1 to TRBJ1-1, with no clear D. The V and J ends lost 4 bases and 1 base respectively, with 11 bases between them. This CDR3 has 14 amino acids. In germline, CDR1 is SGHRS, CDR2 YFSETQ. The CDR3 sequence is CASSPGLTNTEAFF. The CDR3 DNA, read in part, is TGCGCCAGCAGCCCAGGACTAACGAACACTGAA.

Remarks on this clone: The observed sequence ends 3 residues before the CDR3 terminus, with the missing tail filled in from the germline J gene. V gene TRBV10-1 combines with J gene TRBJ2-1; 10 nucleotides match TRBD1. V was pared by 3 bases and J by 8 bases, with 10 bases of the junction left unmatched. Germline V gives CDR1 WNHNN, CDR2 SYGVQD (reference sequence). This CDR3 contains 16 residues. CDR3 region: CASSESGTGERDEQFF. The covered CDR3 bases are TGCGCCAGCAGTGAATCCGGGACAGGGGAACGAGATGAG.

In regard to this clone: The sequenced fragment ends 3 residues before the CDR3 boundary, so the rest is inferred from the germline J gene. V usage is TRBV19 and J usage is TRBJ2-2, with TRBD1 matching over 7 bases. The germline CDR1 and CDR2 sequences are LNHDA and SQIVND (reference sequence). The CDR3 loop spans 16 amino acids. CDR3 residues: CASSSPYRGSNEKLFF. Incomplete CDR3 DNA: TGTGCCAGTAGTAGCCCCTACAGGGGCTCTAATGAAAAG.

With regard to this clone: The CDR3 end falls 3 residues outside the read, so it is completed with the germline J gene. The J gene is TRBJ1-1, the V gene TRBV18, with D uncertain. From germline, CDR1 is KGHSH and CDR2 LQKENI. CDR3 length: 15 residues. Deletions cut 2 bases from V and 2 bases from J, with 12 bases between. Partial CDR3 DNA: TGTGCCAGCTCACCAGGATACAGCAGTAACACTGAA. It specifies CASSPGYSSNTE. The CDR3 in full is CASSPGYSSNTEAFF. Based on the CDR3 plus reference TRBV18 and TRBJ1-1, the full variable domain is NAGVMQNPRHLVRRRGQEARLRCSPMKGHSHVYWYRQLPEEGLKFMVYLQKENIIDESGMPKERFSAEFPKEGPSILRIQQVVRGDSAAYFCASSPGYSSNTEAFFGQGTRLTVV.

Details on this clone: The read is 3 residues too short to cover the CDR3 end, so that end is filled in from the germline J gene. The rearrangement joins TRBV9 to TRBJ2-1, with D perhaps matching TRBD1 (5 bases). V dropped 0 bases and J dropped 0 bases, with 19 bases sitting between them. The CDR3 is made up of 19 amino acids. Germline-derived CDR1 and CDR2 are SGDLS and YYNGEE. Incomplete CDR3 DNA: TGTGCCAGCAGCGTAGGTAGGGGCCCATACTCTAGCTCCTACAATGAG. Encoded protein: CASSVGRGPYSSSYNE. The full CDR3 sequence reads CASSVGRGPYSSSYNEQFF.

As regards this clone: The CDR3 end lies 3 residues beyond the end of the read and is filled in from the germline J gene. The genes are TRBV13 and TRBJ2-2, with D hard to call. The CDR3 sequence is 16 residues long. Trimming stripped 1 base from V and 0 bases from J, with 9 bases between. Germline CDR1 and CDR2: PRHDT and FYEKMQ (reference sequence). CDR3 bases read: TGTGCCAGCAGCTTAGAGCTGCGTGCGAACACCGGGGAG. It is translated as CASSLELRANTGE. The full CDR3 sequence reads CASSLELRANTGELFF.

Points on this clone: The sequenced fragment ends 3 residues before the CDR3 boundary, so the rest is inferred from the germline J gene. V is TRBV29-1 and J is TRBJ2-7, with a tentative D call TRBD1 (6 bases). CDR3 size: 11 residues. Trimming took 4 bases from V and 5 from J, leaving 9 bases between them. Germline V gene lookup returns CDR1 SQVTM and CDR2 ANQGSEA. The chain's CDR3 is CSVARGNEQYF. CDR3 DNA, as far as it was read: TGCAGCGTTGCAAGGGGGAACGAG.

Concerning this clone: The sequence runs out 3 residues before the end of the CDR3; the remainder is reconstructed from the germline J gene. The V gene is TRBV30, the J gene TRBJ2-7; 10 bases line up with TRBD2. This CDR3 has 17 amino acids. V was clipped by 0 bases and J by 3 bases; unmatched bases: 11. Looked up from germline, CDR1 is GTSNPN and CDR2 is SVGIG (reference sequence). CDR3 bases read: TGTGCCTGGAGTGTACCCCCCACTAGCGGGGATATCTACGAG. This translates into CAWSVPPTSGDIYE. The whole CDR3 sequence is CAWSVPPTSGDIYEQYF.

Note on this clone: The missing CDR3 end, 3 residues past where the read stops, is filled in from the germline J gene. The V and J genes are TRBV5-6 and TRBJ2-3, with a weak D call TRBD1 (6 bases). The ends were cut back, 1 base at V and 1 base at J, with 7 bases in the middle. CDR1 SGHDT and CDR2 YYEEEE come from the germline V gene. This CDR3 contains 14 residues. CDR3 sequence reads: CASSLRQGTDTQYF. CDR3 DNA, as far as it was read: TGTGCCAGCAGCTTGAGACAGGGCACAGATACG.

On this clone: The read finishes 3 residues shy of the CDR3 end, and the germline J gene is used to complete it. This chain connects TRBV10-3 to TRBJ2-5; possible D gene TRBD1, 5 bases. V lost 3 bases and J 5 bases, leaving 7 bases between the germline ends. Per the germline V gene, CDR1 is ENHRY and CDR2 is SYGVKD. The CDR3 is made up of 12 amino acids. Incomplete CDR3 DNA: TGTGCCATCAGTGAAAACAGGGAGACC. The encoded protein is CAISENRET. The whole CDR3 protein is CAISENRETQYF.

As for this clone: The read ends 3 residues shy of where the CDR3 ends; the end is completed using the germline J gene. V is TRBV5-6 and J is TRBJ1-2; no clear D. The V end was cut by 0 bases, the J end by 4 bases, with 7 bases between. The CDR3 contains 13 residues. The V gene's germline CDR1 is SGHDT and CDR2 YYEEEE. CDR3 DNA, as far as it was read: TGTGCCAGCAGCTTGGGCGTAACCTATGGC. It specifies CASSLGVTYG. The entire CDR3 protein is CASSLGVTYGYTF. Complete variable domain (other parts from reference TRBV5-6 and TRBJ1-2): DAGVTQSPTHLIKTRGQQVTLRCSPKSGHDTVSWYQQALGQGPQFIFQYYEEEERQRGNFPDRFSGHQFPNYSSELNVNALLLGDSALYLCASSLGVTYGYTFGSGTRLTVV.

Comment on this clone: The CDR3 end is not reached by the read, which stops 3 residues before it; the germline J gene fills it in. The chain uses TRBV30 and TRBJ1-4; TRBD1 matches at 7 bases. From germline, CDR1 is GTSNPN and CDR2 SVGIG (reference sequence). V shed 4 bases and J 8 bases; nucleotides not matched to a gene: 4. CDR3 size: 12 residues. The CDR3 loop reads CAWTPGQEKLFF. The part of the CDR3 DNA that was read is TGTGCCTGGACCCCGGGACAGGAAAAA.

Points on this clone: From the germline J gene comes the end of the CDR3, since the read stops 3 residues before it. This rearrangement joins TRBV4-1 to TRBJ1-1; possible D gene TRBD1, 6 bases. The CDR3 is 17 residues long. V was pared by 3 bases and J by 2 bases, with 19 bases between. Germline loops: CDR1 MGHRA, CDR2 YSYEKL. The CDR3 loop is CASSHAGETRRNTEAFF. The DNA read from the CDR3 is TGCGCCAGCAGCCACGCAGGGGAAACAAGGAGAAACACTGAA.

Concerning this clone itself: At one end, the junction sequence differs from germline, possibly due to a read error. The read falls 3 residues short of the CDR3 end, and the missing part is taken from the germline J gene. Other nucleotide sequences from this sample produce the same CDR3. The chain is built from TRBV7-9 and TRBJ1-3, with TRBD1 matching 7 bases. CDR3 length: 15 amino acids. Germline V lookup: CDR1 SEHNR, CDR2 FQNEAQ (reference sequence). CDR3 amino acids: CASSVNRGTGNTIYF. The CDR3 bases that were read are TGTGCCAGCAGCGTAAACAGGGGAACTGGAAACACG.

A note on this clone: The CDR3 end falls 3 residues outside the read, so it is completed with the germline J gene. The rearrangement joins TRBV12-3 or TRBV12-4 to TRBJ2-3; the match to TRBD1 covers 7 bases. The J segment lost 2 bases and the V segment lost 5 bases, leaving 4 bases of the junction unmatched. CDR3 length: 14 amino acids. The DNA read from the CDR3 is TGTGCCAGCAGTCCGACAGGGAACACAGATACG. This translates into CASSPTGNTDT. The complete CDR3 protein is CASSPTGNTDTQYF.

Comments on this clone: Read sequence stops 3 residues before the CDR3 end, and the germline J gene provides the missing end. V and J are TRBV5-4 and TRBJ1-3; 10 nucleotides line up with TRBD1. This CDR3 has 15 amino acids. V dropped 3 bases and J dropped 4; count of bases not matched to a gene: 4. CDR1 SGHNT and CDR2 YYREEE come from the germline V gene (reference sequence). CDR3 protein: CASSSGTGVGNTIYF. Incomplete CDR3 DNA: TGTGCCAGCAGCTCTGGGACAGGGGTAGGAAACACC. Full variable domain (rest looked up from reference TRBV5-4 and TRBJ1-3): ETGVTQSPTHLIKTRGQQVTLRCSSQSGHNTVSWYQQALGQGPQFIFQYYREEENGRGNFPPRFSGLQFPNYSSELNVNALELDDSALYLCASSSGTGVGNTIYFGEGSWLTVV.

Of note for this clone: The read is 3 residues too short to cover the CDR3 end, so that end is filled in from the germline J gene. V and J are TRBV6-4 and TRBJ2-1; D is perhaps TRBD2 (7 bases). V dropped 5 bases and J dropped 8 bases, with 13 bases sitting between them. Germline CDR1 MRHNA, CDR2 SNTAGT. The CDR3 length is 13 residues. The sequenced CDR3 bases are TGTGCCAGCAGTTACAGGGAGGGGGATGAG. It encodes CASSYREGDE. The whole CDR3 is CASSYREGDEQFF.

As regards this clone: Read data end 3 residues before the CDR3 end; the end is taken from the germline J gene. The chain uses TRBV6-2 or TRBV6-3 and TRBJ2-5; D call uncertain. Germline V gives CDR1 MNHEY, CDR2 SVGEGT. V shed 5 bases and J shed 5 bases, with 15 bases lying between them. This CDR3 is 14 amino acids long. CDR3 in amino acids: CASSARHQRETQYF. The DNA read from the CDR3 is TGTGCCAGCAGTGCGCGACACCAGAGGGAGACC.

Notes on this clone: The CDR3 end lies 3 residues beyond the end of the read and is filled in from the germline J gene. The V call is TRBV4-1, the J call TRBJ2-7; no reliable D call. This CDR3 region has 15 residues. Trimming took 0 bases from V and 2 from J, leaving 11 bases between them. The germline gives CDR1 MGHRA, CDR2 YSYEKL. The CDR3 sequence is CASSQDSSLPYEQYF. CDR3 DNA (partial): TGCGCCAGCAGCCAAGATTCCAGTTTGCCCTACGAG.

Of note for this clone: The read falls 3 residues short of the CDR3 end, and the missing part is taken from the germline J gene. The chain uses TRBV30 and TRBJ2-2; possible D gene TRBD1, 5 bases. The CDR3 consists of 13 residues. CDR1 and CDR2 (germline): GTSNPN, SVGIG (reference sequence). The CDR3 reads CAWDSSYNSPLFF. Incomplete CDR3 DNA: TGTGCCTGGGACAGCTCCTATAATTCACCG.

Worth noting for this clone: The CDR3 goes on 3 residues after the read ends, and that part is filled in from the germline J gene. This chain joins TRBV30 and TRBJ1-2, with D maybe TRBD1 (6 bases). The CDR3 length is 15 residues. The V gene lost 3 bases and the J gene lost 7 bases, with 21 bases spanning the gap. The germline gives CDR1 GTSNPN, CDR2 SVGIG (reference sequence). CDR3 DNA (partial): TGTGCCTGGAGAAATGGGGGGACACGGGGGGCTGGC. It is translated as CAWRNGGTRGAG. In full, the CDR3 is CAWRNGGTRGAGYTF.

In regard to this clone: Read data end 3 residues before the CDR3 end; the end is taken from the germline J gene. V usage is TRBV2 and J usage is TRBJ1-1; D uncertain. Trimming shortened V by 7 bases and J by 0 bases, and 9 bases separated the two germline ends. There are 13 residues in the CDR3. Germline-derived CDR1 and CDR2 are SNHLY and FYNNEI. The CDR3 bases that were read are TGTGCCAGCATTCTCCCTATGAACACTGAA. It encodes CASILPMNTE. The whole CDR3 sequence is CASILPMNTEAFF. Filled out from reference TRBV2 and TRBJ1-1, the complete variable domain reads EPEVTQTPSHQVTQMGQEVILRCVPISNHLYFYWYRQILGQKVEFLVSFYNNEISEKSEIFDDQFSVERPDGSNFTLKIRSTKLEDSAMYFCASILPMNTEAFFGQGTRLTVV.